This T cell receptor (beta chain) was captured by sequencing in a study of blood T cell repertoires in COVID-19. Looking at the study overall: Collection of acute and convalescent COVID-19 samples took place in the United States, Italy and Spain.

Measured with immunoSEQ multiplex PCR; TCRdb has only the in-frame clones, and not every one. This sample carries 230,000 or so clones, 80% to 85% of them seen once, and the ten largest clones take around 4.7%. J was trimmed by 4 bases and V by 5 bases; bases with no gene match: 7. CDR1 and CDR2 from the germline V gene are MDHEN and SYDVKM. CDR3 length: 15 residues. The chain links TRBV28 to TRBJ2-7; TRBD2 matches at 11 bases. Sequencing was done on a sample of peripheral blood. This sequence was found in a human donor in a cohort sampled during active COVID-19. The CDR3 reads CASSPGLAGPYEQYF. In DNA, the CDR3 is TGTGCCAGCAGTCCCGGACTAGCGGGCCCTTACGAGCAGTACTTC. Supplemented by reference TRBV28 and TRBJ2-7, the full variable domain reads DVKVTQSSRYLVKRTGEKVFLECVQDMDHENMFWYRQDPGLGLRLIYFSYDVKMKEKGDIPEGYSVSREKKERFSLILESASTNQTSMYLCASSPGLAGPYEQYFGPGTRLTVT.